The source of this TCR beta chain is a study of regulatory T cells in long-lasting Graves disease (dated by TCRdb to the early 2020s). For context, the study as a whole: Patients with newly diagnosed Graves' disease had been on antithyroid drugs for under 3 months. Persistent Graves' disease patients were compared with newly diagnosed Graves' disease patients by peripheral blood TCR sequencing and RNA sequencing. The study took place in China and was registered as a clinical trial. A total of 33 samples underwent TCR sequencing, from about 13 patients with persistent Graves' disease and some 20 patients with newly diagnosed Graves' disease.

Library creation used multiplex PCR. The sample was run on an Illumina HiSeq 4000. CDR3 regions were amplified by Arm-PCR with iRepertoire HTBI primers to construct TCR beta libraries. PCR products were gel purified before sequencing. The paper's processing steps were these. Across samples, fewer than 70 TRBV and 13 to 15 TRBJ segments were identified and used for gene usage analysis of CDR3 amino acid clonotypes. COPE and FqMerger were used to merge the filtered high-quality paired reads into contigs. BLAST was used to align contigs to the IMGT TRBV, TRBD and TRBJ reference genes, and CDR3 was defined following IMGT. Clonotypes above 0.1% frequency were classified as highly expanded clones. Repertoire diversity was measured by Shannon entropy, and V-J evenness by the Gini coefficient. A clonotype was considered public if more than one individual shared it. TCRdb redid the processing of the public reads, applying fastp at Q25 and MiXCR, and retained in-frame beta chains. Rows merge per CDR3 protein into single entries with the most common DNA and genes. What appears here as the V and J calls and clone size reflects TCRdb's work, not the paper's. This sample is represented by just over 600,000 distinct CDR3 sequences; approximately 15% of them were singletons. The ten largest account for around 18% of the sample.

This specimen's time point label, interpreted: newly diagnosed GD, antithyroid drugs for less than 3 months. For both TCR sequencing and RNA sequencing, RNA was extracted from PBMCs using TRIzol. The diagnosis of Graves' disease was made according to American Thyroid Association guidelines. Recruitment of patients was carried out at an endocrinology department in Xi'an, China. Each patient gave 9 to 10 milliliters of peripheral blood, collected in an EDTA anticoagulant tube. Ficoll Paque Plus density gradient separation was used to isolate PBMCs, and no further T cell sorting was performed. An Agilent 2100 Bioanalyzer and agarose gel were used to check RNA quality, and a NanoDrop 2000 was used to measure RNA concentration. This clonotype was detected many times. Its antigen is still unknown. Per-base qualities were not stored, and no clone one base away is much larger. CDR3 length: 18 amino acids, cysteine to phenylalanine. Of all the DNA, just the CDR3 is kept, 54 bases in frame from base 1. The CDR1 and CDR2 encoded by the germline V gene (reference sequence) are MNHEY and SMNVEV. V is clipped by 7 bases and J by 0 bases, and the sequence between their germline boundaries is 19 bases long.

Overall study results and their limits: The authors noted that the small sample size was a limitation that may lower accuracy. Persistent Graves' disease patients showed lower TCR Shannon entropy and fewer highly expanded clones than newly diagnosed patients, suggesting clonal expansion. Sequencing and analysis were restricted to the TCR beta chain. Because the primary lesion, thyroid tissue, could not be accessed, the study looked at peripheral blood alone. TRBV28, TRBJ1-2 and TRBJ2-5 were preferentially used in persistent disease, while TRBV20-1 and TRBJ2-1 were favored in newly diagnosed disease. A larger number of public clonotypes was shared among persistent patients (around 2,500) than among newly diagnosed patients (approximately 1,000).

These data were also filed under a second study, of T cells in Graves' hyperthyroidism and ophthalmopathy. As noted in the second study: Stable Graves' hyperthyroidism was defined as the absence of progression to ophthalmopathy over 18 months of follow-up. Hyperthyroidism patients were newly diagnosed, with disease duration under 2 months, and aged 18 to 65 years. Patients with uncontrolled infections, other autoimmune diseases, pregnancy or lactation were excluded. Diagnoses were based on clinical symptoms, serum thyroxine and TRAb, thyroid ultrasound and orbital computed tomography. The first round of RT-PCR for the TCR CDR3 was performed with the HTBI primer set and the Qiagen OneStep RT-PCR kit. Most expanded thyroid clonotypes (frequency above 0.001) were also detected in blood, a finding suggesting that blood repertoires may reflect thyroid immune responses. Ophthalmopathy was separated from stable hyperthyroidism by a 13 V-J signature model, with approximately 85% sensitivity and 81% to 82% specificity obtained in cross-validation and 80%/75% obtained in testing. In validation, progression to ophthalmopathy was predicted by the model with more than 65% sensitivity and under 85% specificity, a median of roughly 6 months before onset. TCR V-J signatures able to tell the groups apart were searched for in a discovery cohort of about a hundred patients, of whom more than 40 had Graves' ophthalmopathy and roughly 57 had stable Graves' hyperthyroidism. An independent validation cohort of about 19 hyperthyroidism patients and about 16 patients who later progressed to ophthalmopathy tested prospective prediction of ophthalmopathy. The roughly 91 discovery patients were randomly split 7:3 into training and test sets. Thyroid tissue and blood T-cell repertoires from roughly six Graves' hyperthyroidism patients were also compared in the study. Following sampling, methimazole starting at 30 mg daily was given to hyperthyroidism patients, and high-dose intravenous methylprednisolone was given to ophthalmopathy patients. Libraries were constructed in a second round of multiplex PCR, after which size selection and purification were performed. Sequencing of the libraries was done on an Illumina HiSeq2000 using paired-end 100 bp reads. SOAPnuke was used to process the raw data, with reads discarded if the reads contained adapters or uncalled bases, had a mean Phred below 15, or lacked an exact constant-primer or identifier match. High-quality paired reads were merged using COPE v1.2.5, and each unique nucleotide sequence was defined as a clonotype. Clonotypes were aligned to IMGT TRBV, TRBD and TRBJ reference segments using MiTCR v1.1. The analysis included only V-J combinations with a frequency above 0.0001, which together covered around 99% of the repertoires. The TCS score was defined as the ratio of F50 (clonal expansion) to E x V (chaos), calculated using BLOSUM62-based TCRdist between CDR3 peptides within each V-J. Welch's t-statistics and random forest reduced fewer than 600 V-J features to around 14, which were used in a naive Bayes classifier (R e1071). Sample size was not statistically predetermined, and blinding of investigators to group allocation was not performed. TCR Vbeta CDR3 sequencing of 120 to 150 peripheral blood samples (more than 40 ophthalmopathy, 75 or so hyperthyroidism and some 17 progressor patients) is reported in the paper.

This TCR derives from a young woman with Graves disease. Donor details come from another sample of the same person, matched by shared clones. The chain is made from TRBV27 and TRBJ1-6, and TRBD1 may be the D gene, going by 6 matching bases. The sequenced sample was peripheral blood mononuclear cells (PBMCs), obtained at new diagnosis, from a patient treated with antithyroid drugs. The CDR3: CASTRQDKANSYNSPLHF. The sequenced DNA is TGTGCCAGCACTCGACAGGACAAGGCGAACTCCTATAATTCACCCCTCCACTTT.